Sequencing of this T cell receptor beta chain was carried out in a study of cytomegalovirus exposure and HLA in healthy donors. Whole-study results and caveats: Several of the most significant clusters appeared linked to common viral pathogens, based on a later analysis. Association with HLA alleles at 0.05 false discovery rate was found for 16,951 TCR beta sequences in a later analysis. There were about 160 TCR beta chains listed as cytomegalovirus-associated.

Concerning this clone itself: Its matching antigen is unknown.

60 Vbeta and 13 Jbeta primers were used in PCR. The data were produced by immunoSEQ multiplex PCR, yet TCRdb's version contains in-frame clones alone and is incomplete. In the table there are about 160,000 clones, about four fifths of which are singletons. Trimming left V 4 bases short and J 0 bases short, with 9 bases between. Germline V CDR1 and CDR2: MNHEY, SMNVEV (reference sequence). CDR3 length: 14 amino acids. The TCR sequence derives from a man aged 50-59 years in good health and CMV-seropositive. The sample comprised PBMCs. The chain has TRBV27 and TRBJ1-1; tentatively, D is TRBD1 (5 bases). The CDR3 region is CASSSRTLNTEAFF. CDR3 bases: TGTGCCAGCAGTTCCCGGACATTGAACACTGAAGCTTTCTTT.